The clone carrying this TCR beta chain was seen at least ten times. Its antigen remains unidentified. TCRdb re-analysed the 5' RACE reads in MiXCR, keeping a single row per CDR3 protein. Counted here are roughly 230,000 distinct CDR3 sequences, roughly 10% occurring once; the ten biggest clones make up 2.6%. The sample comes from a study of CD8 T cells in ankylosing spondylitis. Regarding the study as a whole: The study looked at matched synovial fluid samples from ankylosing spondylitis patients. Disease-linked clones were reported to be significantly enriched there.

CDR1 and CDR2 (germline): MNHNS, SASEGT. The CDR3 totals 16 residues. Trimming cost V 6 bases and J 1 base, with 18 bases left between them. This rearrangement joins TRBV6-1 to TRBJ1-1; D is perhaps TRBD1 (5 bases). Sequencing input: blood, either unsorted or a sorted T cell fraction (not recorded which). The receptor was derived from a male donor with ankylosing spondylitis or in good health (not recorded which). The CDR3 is CASSVSPTVRNTEAFF. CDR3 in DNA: TGTGCCAGCAGCGTTTCCCCGACAGTGAGGAACACTGAAGCTTTCTTT.